This is a list of T cell receptor beta chains from one sample in a study of CD8+CD57+ T cells in acquired aplastic anemia. TCRdb re-derived calls from the reads in MiXCR, one entry per CDR3 protein. The repertoire holds about 120,000 distinct CDR3 sequences, with approximately 50% as singletons. The sample comprised sorted CD4+, CD8+, or CD8+CD57+ T cells (not recorded which) from PBMCs. These receptors came from a human donor with aplastic anemia. CDR3s include the opening cysteine and the closing phenylalanine or tryptophan. Clone size is given for some rows only: seen once, a few or many times, or a class if the clone is expanded.

clone_size j_call v_call cdr3_aa
many TRBJ2-3 TRBV7-8 CASRPTSGATDTQYF
few TRBJ1-2 TRBV29-1 CSARGRDDYGYTF
many TRBJ2-2 TRBV5-6 CASSWDRGVGELFF
few TRBJ1-6 TRBV2 CATSLGGYNSPLHF
NA TRBJ2-1 TRBV29-1 CSVLGVSYNEQFF
NA TRBJ2-7 TRBV3-1 CASNPREMGEQYF
NA TRBJ1-2 TRBV11-2 CASSSDRGQGYGYTF
NA TRBJ1-4 TRBV7-3 CASSPPRGKLFF
NA TRBJ2-3 TRBV2 CASTRGPDTQYF
few TRBJ2-5 TRBV24-1 CATSGPGKETQYF
NA TRBJ1-5 TRBV6-5 CASSYGDSNQPQHF
NA TRBJ2-1 TRBV19 CASSRLAGDYNEQFF
many TRBJ2-2 TRBV2 CASRGPGGGTGELFF
few TRBJ2-5 TRBV7-9 CASSLTGGFQETQCF
many TRBJ1-5 TRBV6-1 CASSHNQPQHF
NA TRBJ1-4 TRBV20-1 CSAHLGPRGEKLFF
many TRBJ1-1 TRBV5-1 CASSLDPGTIKTEAFF
few TRBJ2-7 TRBV15 CATSREATSYEQYF
NA TRBJ2-2 TRBV5-1 CASSLSEYGGLIGELFF
many TRBJ2-7 TRBV4-2 CASSQGGETSGRISYEQYF